Listed below are T cell receptor beta chains from one sample, sequenced in a study of Graves' ophthalmopathy and Graves' hyperthyroidism. Each CDR3 protein gets one entry after TCRdb re-called the multiplex PCR reads with MiXCR. The sample carries approximately 700,000 distinct CDR3 sequences, approximately 40% recorded once. Source material: peripheral blood. Receptors originate from an adult man with Graves' ophthalmopathy. CDR3s leave out the opening cysteine and the closing phenylalanine or tryptophan.

j_call v_call cdr3_aa
TRBJ1-3 TRBV25-1 ATGTSGNTIY
TRBJ2-5 TRBV7-6 ASSLTSRRTQY
TRBJ2-2 TRBV25-1 ASRTLQGETGELF
TRBJ1-2 TRBV29-1 SVRSFPGYT
TRBJ1-1 TRBV2 ASSEWEDTEAF
TRBJ2-5 TRBV15 ATSRGLAGVLETQY
TRBJ2-7 TRBV2 ASRRTPLGYEQY
TRBJ2-2 TRBV5-4 ASSLAVFGAGELF
TRBJ1-6 TRBV6-6 ASRGINSPLH
TRBJ2-7 TRBV7-9 ASSSTPGTGVYEQY
TRBJ2-5 TRBV25-1 ASSGIAGGRETQY
TRBJ2-7 TRBV7-9 ASSPYDSLSYEQY
TRBJ2-5 TRBV6-1 ASSITSGGAETQY
TRBJ2-7 TRBV5-4 ASGLGAETHEQY
TRBJ2-2 TRBV14 ASSSRRDRYTGELF
TRBJ1-6 TRBV12-3/TRBV12-4 ASTDGQGTYNSPLH
TRBJ2-5 TRBV4-1 ASSQPDRGPETQY
TRBJ2-5 TRBV10-3 AIRSGRAPGETQY
TRBJ2-5 TRBV20-1 SARYGAQETQY
TRBJ2-7 TRBV7-9 ASSASGTTYEQH
TRBJ2-7 TRBV29-1 SSRAGTPYEQY
TRBJ2-7 TRBV7-3 ASSSSDRDEQY
TRBJ2-2 TRBV7-9 ASSNPGGVVGTGELF
TRBJ1-1 TRBV6-6 ASSQQNTEAF
TRBJ1-5 TRBV15 ATSREGTGDQPQH
TRBJ2-2 TRBV9 ASRQGLATGELF
TRBJ1-6 TRBV10-2 ASSERESDNSPLH